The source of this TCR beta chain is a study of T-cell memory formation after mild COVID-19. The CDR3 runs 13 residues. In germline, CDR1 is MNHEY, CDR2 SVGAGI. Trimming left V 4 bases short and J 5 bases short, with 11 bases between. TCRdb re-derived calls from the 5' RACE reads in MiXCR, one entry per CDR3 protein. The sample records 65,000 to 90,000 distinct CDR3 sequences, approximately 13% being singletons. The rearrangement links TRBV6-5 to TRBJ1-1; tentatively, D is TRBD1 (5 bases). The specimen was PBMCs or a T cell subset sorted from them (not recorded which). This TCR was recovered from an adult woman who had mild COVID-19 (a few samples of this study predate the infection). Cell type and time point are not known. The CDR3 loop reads CASSSFGGTEAFF. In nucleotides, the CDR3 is TGTGCCAGCAGTTCCTTTGGGGGGACTGAAGCTTTCTTT.